One TCR beta chain is described in this entry. Here immunoSEQ multiplex PCR was the method, and the copy in TCRdb shows in-frame clones only, minus some. The sample has 110,000 to 150,000 clones, 70% to 90% seen once. The data stem from a study of T cell responses to AZD1222 COVID-19 vaccine. Here the sequenced sample was peripheral blood, taken on day 0 of AZD1222 vaccination. This clonotype originated in an adult in good health.

CDR3 nucleotide sequence: TGTGCCAGCAGCCGCGATTGGGACAGGGGGTGGAACGAGCAGTACTTC. This codes for CASSRDWDRGWNEQYF. J is TRBJ2-7 and V is TRBV11-3; TRBD1 matches at 11 bases. The V gene's germline CDR1 is SGHNT and CDR2 YENEEA. The ends lost 5 bases at V and 5 bases at J; junction bases unmatched: 11. The CDR3 covers 16 residues.